Listed below are T cell receptor beta chains from one sample, sequenced in a study of glioma-infiltrating T cells. TCRdb analysed the multiplex PCR reads with MiXCR anew, one entry per CDR3 protein. The data contain about 140,000 distinct CDR3 sequences, about two fifths of them seen just once; the ten biggest clones take up around a fifth. The sequenced sample was glioma tissue, nonneoplastic brain tissue, or PBMCs (not recorded which). The receptor set was obtained from a human donor with low-grade glioma or glioblastoma, undergoing nonglioma brain surgery, or in good health (not recorded which). Each CDR3 is given without its conserved first and last residue. Some rows mark clone size as missing; the rest say once, few, many or name a class of expanded clone.

clone_size	v_call	cdr3_aa
NA	TRBV6-1	ASRAGHRDTEAF
few	TRBV11-2	ASSFSTHYEQY
NA	TRBV18	ASSPGPGRGTDTQY
few	TRBV10-3	AIRRREGTEAF
NA	TRBV27	ASSLSTSGSWDEQY
few	TRBV7-8	ASSLPPNEQY
once	TRBV20-1	SASASGTGSYEQY
many	TRBV28	ASSSGTGSFYEQY
NA	TRBV10-2	ASSEPAGINEQF
many	TRBV7-9	ASSLSSGLGGKSQY
few	TRBV20-1	SASSGNGNEQY
few	TRBV24-1	ATSDSAGYYTDTQY
NA	TRBV11-2	ASSFSGGPQETQY
NA	TRBV2	ASGRDRGTDTQY
NA	TRBV27	ATSERIGNEQY
NA	TRBV6-4	ASSALVPNEKLF
many	TRBV27	ASSFSPRDRVYNEQF
many	TRBV15	ATSRTGQPQH
once	TRBV5-1	ASSQLYRGRGTEAF
few	TRBV2	ASSPGLEKTQY
NA	TRBV6-1	ASRPDWAARSYNEQF
NA	TRBV6-1	ASTWTEAF